These 31 T cell receptor beta chains came from one sample sequenced in a study of shared clonotypes between healthy human individuals (dated by TCRdb to the early 2020s). CD8 naive samples were CD45RO-negative cells positively selected for CCR7, giving a CD45RA+CCR7+ population that excluded TemRA cells. The library relied on the immunoSEQ multiplex PCR assay. The table was pulled from immuneACCESS by TCRdb, which kept in-frame rearrangements only. Such tables lose some clones; where checked, under half of the loss comes from unresolved V genes, and the rest has no known cause. This sample has 2 million to 2.5 million clones in its table, and about 95% of those were observed once. The ten largest make up around 1.1% of the sample. Sample: naive CD8+ T cells sorted from blood. This specimen's cell subset or site label, per the study, means: CD45RA+CCR7+. The receptor set was obtained from a young man in good health.

In this sample, this clone turned up once. The genes are TRBV27 and TRBJ2-5; the D gene is possibly TRBD1 (5 bases). V was clipped by 5 bases and J by 4 bases, with 11 bases between them. CDR3 length: 13 residues. Germline assignment: CDR1 MNHEY and CDR2 SMNVEV (reference sequence). The CDR3: CASSIRDGETQYF. The CDR3 nucleotides are TGTGCCAGCAGTATCAGGGATGGAGAGACCCAGTACTTC.

V gene TRBV4-1 combines with J gene TRBJ2-1; 7 bases map to TRBD2. The CDR3 extends over 18 amino acids. Germline V gene data show CDR1 as MGHRA and CDR2 as YSYEKL. Losses at the gene ends were 3 bases for V and 5 bases for J; bases not matched to a gene: 16. CDR3 amino acids: CASSQYSGLEGWNNEQFF. The CDR3, as DNA: TGCGCCAGCAGCCAGTATTCCGGACTAGAGGGATGGAACAATGAGCAGTTCTTC.

The V and J genes are TRBV19 and TRBJ2-7; D possibly corresponds to TRBD1 (6 bases). Germline V CDR1 and CDR2: LNHDA, SQIVND (reference sequence). The CDR3 consists of 15 residues. Trimming removed 6 bases at V and 4 bases at J, with 19 bases between. The CDR3 spells CASSQGLARGYEQYF. DNA of the CDR3: TGTGCCAGTAGCCAGGGGTTGGCTAGAGGGTACGAGCAGTACTTC. Together with reference TRBV19 and TRBJ2-7, the CDR3 gives the full variable domain: DGGITQSPKYLFRKEGQNVTLSCEQNLNHDAMYWYRQDPGQGLRLIYYSQIVNDFQKGDIAEGYSVSREKKESFPLTVTSAQKNPTAFYLCASSQGLARGYEQYFGPGTRLTVT.

The chain links TRBV27 to TRBJ1-5; no clear D. Germline assignment: CDR1 MNHEY and CDR2 SMNVEV (reference sequence). The CDR3 contains 15 residues. Trimming cost V 5 bases and J 0 bases, with 11 bases left between them. Written as DNA, the CDR3 is TGTGCCAGCAGTCCCGTAGGGATTAGCAATCAGCCCCAGCATTTT. It specifies CASSPVGISNQPQHF.

The chain recombines TRBV6-5 with TRBJ2-2; 7 nucleotides agree with TRBD2. V trimming: 6 bases; J trimming: 4 bases; junction bases outside the gene matches: 5. Germline CDR1 MNHEY, CDR2 SVGAGI. The CDR3 sequence is 14 residues long. CDR3 in amino acids: CASSSSSGTGELFF. CDR3 nucleotides: TGTGCCAGCAGCTCTTCTAGCGGCACCGGGGAGCTGTTTTTT.

The CDR3 DNA reads TGTGCCAGCAGTGAATTCCGGGGTACCTACGAGCAGTACTTC. Translation: CASSEFRGTYEQYF. The chain combines TRBV2 with TRBJ2-7, with D perhaps TRBD2 (5 bases). The V gene's germline CDR1 is SNHLY and CDR2 FYNNEI. The CDR3 runs 14 residues. V was trimmed by 2 bases and J by 2 bases, leaving 10 bases between them. The full variable domain, in which reference TRBV2 and TRBJ2-7 provide the parts outside the CDR3, is EPEVTQTPSHQVTQMGQEVILRCVPISNHLYFYWYRQILGQKVEFLVSFYNNEISEKSEIFDDQFSVERPDGSNFTLKIRSTKLEDSAMYFCASSEFRGTYEQYFGPGTRLTVT.

The chain recombines TRBV9 with TRBJ2-7; TRBD1 aligns across 7 bases. The CDR3 runs to 16 residues. Germline V gene data show CDR1 as SGDLS and CDR2 as YYNGEE. Trimming cost V 4 bases and J 2 bases; bases outside gene matches: 12. The CDR3: CASSPQGVEKAYEQYF. The DNA of the CDR3 is TGTGCCAGCAGCCCTCAGGGGGTGGAGAAGGCCTACGAGCAGTACTTC.

This chain connects TRBV7-6 to TRBJ2-7, with D tentatively TRBD2 (6 bases). Trimming took 2 bases from V and 3 from J, leaving 8 bases between them. Germline CDR1 and CDR2: SGHVS and FNYEAQ. CDR3 size: 13 residues. CDR3 residues: CASSLSGDYEQYF. In DNA, the CDR3 is TGTGCCAGCAGCTTATCGGGGGACTACGAGCAGTACTTC.

V is TRBV4-1 and J is TRBJ2-5; D is unclear. The V and J ends lost 4 bases and 1 base respectively, with 10 bases between them. Germline V gene sequence: CDR1 MGHRA, CDR2 YSYEKL. The CDR3 runs to 14 residues. This CDR3 is CASSLLGIQETQYF. CDR3 DNA sequence: TGCGCCAGCAGCCTCCTAGGTATCCAAGAGACCCAGTACTTC.

This clone was counted a few times. J is TRBJ2-3 and V is TRBV6-5; D ambiguous. Germline loops: CDR1 MNHEY, CDR2 SVGAGI. The CDR3 has 14 amino acids. Trimming pared 5 bases from V and 3 bases from J, leaving 12 bases between. CDR3 region: CASSDPLRTDTQYF. For the CDR3, the DNA is TGTGCCAGCAGTGACCCCCTGAGGACAGATACGCAGTATTTT.

CDR3 amino acids: CASRWSGGETYEQYF. As DNA, the CDR3 is TGCGCCAGCCGCTGGAGTGGCGGGGAAACCTACGAGCAGTACTTC. V is TRBV5-1 and J is TRBJ2-7, with a tentative D call TRBD2 (6 bases). The CDR3 runs to 15 residues. Germline values: CDR1 SGHRS, CDR2 YFSETQ. Trimming left V 7 bases short and J 2 bases short, with 19 bases between.

This clone was recorded once. The V gene is TRBV30, the J gene TRBJ1-1, with D unresolved. V lost 2 bases and J 5 bases, leaving 9 bases between the germline ends. CDR3 length equals 12 residues. Germline V gene lookup returns CDR1 GTSNPN and CDR2 SVGIG (reference sequence). The DNA for the CDR3 is TGTGCCTGGAGTCATGGCCAAACTGAAGCTTTCTTT. It specifies CAWSHGQTEAFF.

The rearrangement joins TRBV28 to TRBJ2-2; D is unresolved. V lost 3 bases and J lost 5, with 10 bases in between. The CDR3 runs to 14 residues. The germline V gene encodes CDR1 MDHEN and CDR2 SYDVKM. The CDR3 DNA follows: TGTGCCAGCAGTTTGCAGCGAGTTACCGGGGAGCTGTTTTTT. Its protein is CASSLQRVTGELFF.

About this clone itself: Other DNA sequences in this sample translate to the same CDR3. The chain combines TRBV19 with TRBJ2-7, with 9 bases that match TRBD2. J lost 3 bases, V lost 5 bases, and 2 bases had no gene match. The CDR3 spans 13 residues. Looked up from germline, CDR1 is LNHDA and CDR2 is SQIVND (reference sequence). The DNA for the CDR3 is TGTGCCAGTAGTGCGACTAGCGGCTACGAGCAGTACTTC. Protein sequence: CASSATSGYEQYF.

V is TRBV27 and J is TRBJ1-3, with D unresolved. CDR1 and CDR2 from the germline V gene are MNHEY and SMNVEV (reference sequence). This CDR3 comprises 13 residues. V was shortened by 2 bases and J by 8 bases, with 10 bases between the two germline ends. This CDR3 is CASSLEGGDTIYF. Here the CDR3 DNA reads TGTGCCAGCAGTTTAGAGGGCGGTGACACCATATATTTT.

Points on this clone: The same CDR3 also results from other DNA sequences found in this sample. The gene calls are TRBV5-6 and TRBJ2-5; no clear D gene. Deletions cut 0 bases from V and 3 bases from J, with 6 bases between. Per germline, CDR1 SGHDT and CDR2 YYEEEE. The CDR3 covers 13 residues. CDR3 residues: CASSLDREETQYF. The CDR3 region has the DNA TGTGCCAGCAGCTTGGACAGAGAAGAGACCCAGTACTTC. The complete variable domain, with remaining parts taken from reference TRBV5-6 and TRBJ2-5, reads DAGVTQSPTHLIKTRGQQVTLRCSPKSGHDTVSWYQQALGQGPQFIFQYYEEEERQRGNFPDRFSGHQFPNYSSELNVNALLLGDSALYLCASSLDREETQYFGPGTRLLVL.

The CDR3 DNA reads TGCGCCAGCAGCCTAGCGGGAGGGCCGGGTGAGACCCAGTACTTC. The encoded protein is CASSLAGGPGETQYF. This rearrangement joins TRBV4-1 to TRBJ2-5, with 11 bases identical to TRBD2. Germline loops: CDR1 MGHRA, CDR2 YSYEKL. J was trimmed by 5 bases and V by 4 bases; bases with no gene match: 6. The CDR3 totals 15 residues.

With regard to this clone: The sample has other DNA sequences that encode this CDR3 too. The chain carries TRBV13 and TRBJ2-7, with 8 bases lining up with TRBD1. Germline assignment: CDR1 PRHDT and CDR2 FYEKMQ (reference sequence). The CDR3 contains 15 residues. J gave up 2 bases and V 5 bases, and 8 bases lay outside the gene matches. CDR3 sequence reads: CASSPAGTGTYEQYF. DNA for the CDR3: TGTGCCAGCAGCCCCGCCGGGACAGGAACCTACGAGCAGTACTTC.

The J gene is TRBJ1-6, the V gene TRBV15; TRBD1 is a possible D gene (6 bases). Per the germline V gene, CDR1 is LNHNV and CDR2 is YYDKDF (reference sequence). V was pared by 3 bases and J by 0 bases, with 18 bases between. This CDR3 is 19 amino acids long. The CDR3 DNA reads TGTGCCACCAGCAGCCCTCTCGGACAGTCGAGCTCCTATAATTCACCCCTCCACTTT. As protein: CATSSPLGQSSSYNSPLHF.

The gene calls are TRBV4-3 and TRBJ2-2; D call uncertain. With 0 bases removed from V and 0 bases from J, the gap between germline ends came to 8 bases. The length of the CDR3 is 16 residues. Per the germline V gene, CDR1 is LGHNA and CDR2 is YSLEER. The CDR3 reads CASSQDSFANTGELFF. The CDR3 nucleotides read TGCGCCAGCAGCCAAGACAGTTTCGCGAACACCGGGGAGCTGTTTTTT.

This chain uses TRBV2 with TRBJ2-2; no firm D call. The CDR3 extends over 12 amino acids. Trimming left V 4 bases short and J 5 bases short, with 5 bases between. Germline assignment: CDR1 SNHLY and CDR2 FYNNEI. CDR3 sequence: CASSGLTGELFF. As DNA, the CDR3 is TGTGCCAGCAGTGGTCTAACCGGGGAGCTGTTTTTT.

This sequence joins TRBV4-1 and TRBJ1-6; TRBD1 matches at 7 bases. This CDR3 is built from 14 residues. Germline lookup yields CDR1 MGHRA and CDR2 YSYEKL. V shed 1 base, J shed 8 bases, and the junction held 2 bases outside the gene matches. CDR3 DNA: TGCGCCAGCAGCCAAGGACAGGGAGATTCACCCCTCCACTTT. The encoded protein is CASSQGQGDSPLHF.

The chain has TRBV10-1 and TRBJ2-7; 7 bases map to TRBD1. This CDR3 spans 16 amino acids. Germline V gene lookup returns CDR1 WNHNN and CDR2 SYGVQD (reference sequence). The trim removed 0 bases at V and 5 bases at J, leaving 10 bases unmatched. The DNA of the CDR3 is TGCGCCAGCAGTGAGTCCCCGACAGGGCAAAATGACGAGCAGTACTTC. It specifies CASSESPTGQNDEQYF.

This chain links TRBV19 with TRBJ2-7, with D perhaps matching TRBD1 (6 bases). The CDR3 covers 15 residues. CDR1 and CDR2 from the germline V gene are LNHDA and SQIVND (reference sequence). Trimming took off 5 bases at V and 3 bases at J, with 17 bases between the two ends. CDR3 amino acids: CASSPLLDSRYEQYF. In DNA, the CDR3 is TGTGCCAGTAGTCCCTTACTGGACAGCCGCTACGAGCAGTACTTC.

V gene TRBV11-2 combines with J gene TRBJ2-7; tentatively, D is TRBD2 (5 bases). The germline CDR1 and CDR2 sequences are SGHAT and FQNNGV. Trimming cost V 5 bases and J 5 bases, with 10 bases left between them. The CDR3 extends over 12 amino acids. The CDR3 here is CASSPSFHEQYF. The CDR3 nucleotides are TGTGCCAGCAGCCCTAGCTTCCACGAGCAGTACTTC.

V gene TRBV4-3 combines with J gene TRBJ2-7; 10 nucleotides line up with TRBD2. Germline V gene data show CDR1 as LGHNA and CDR2 as YSLEER. With 0 bases clipped from V and 3 bases from J, the junction kept 5 bases outside the gene matches. The CDR3 length is 16 residues. CDR3 protein: CASSQEIGLAVYEQYF. CDR3 DNA: TGCGCCAGCAGCCAAGAAATTGGACTAGCGGTCTACGAGCAGTACTTC.

This clone was picked up one time. V usage is TRBV28 and J usage is TRBJ2-3; D is uncertain. V lost 10 bases and J lost 4, with 18 bases in between. This CDR3 spans 14 amino acids. Germline V gene data show CDR1 as MDHEN and CDR2 as SYDVKM. The CDR3 reads CATDGPPAPDTQYF. CDR3 DNA: TGTGCCACCGACGGCCCTCCTGCACCAGATACGCAGTATTTT.

The chain combines TRBV7-2 with TRBJ1-5; the D gene is possibly TRBD1 (6 bases). Trimming took off 4 bases at V and 1 base at J, with 17 bases between the two ends. The CDR3 consists of 17 residues. Germline V lookup: CDR1 SGHTA, CDR2 FQGNSA. For the CDR3, the DNA is TGTGCCAGCAGCTGGGGATACAACAGGGAAAGCAATCAGCCCCAGCATTTT. Translated, it gives CASSWGYNRESNQPQHF. Filled out from reference TRBV7-2 and TRBJ1-5, the complete variable domain reads GAGVSQSPSNKVTEKGKDVELRCDPISGHTALYWYRQSLGQGLEFLIYFQGNSAPDKSGLPSDRFSAERTGGSVSTLTIQRTQQEDSAVYLCASSWGYNRESNQPQHFGDGTRLSIL.

The chain joins TRBV25-1 to TRBJ1-2; 10 bases are a match to TRBD1. In germline, CDR1 is MGHDK, CDR2 SYGVNS. CDR3 length: 12 amino acids. Trimming removed 6 bases from V and 7 bases from J; junction bases left unmatched: 2. DNA for the CDR3: TGTGCCAGCAGGACAGGGGGCTTTGGCTACACCTTC. Amino acid sequence: CASRTGGFGYTF.

This chain connects TRBV28 to TRBJ1-2, with 8 positions matching TRBD1. The CDR3 sequence is 14 residues long. V was pared by 5 bases and J by 5 bases, with 7 bases of the junction left unmatched. From germline, CDR1 is MDHEN and CDR2 SYDVKM. CDR3 amino acids: CASSPPGGAYGYTF. The CDR3 bases are TGTGCCAGCAGTCCGCCAGGGGGCGCATATGGCTACACCTTC.

V gene TRBV4-3 combines with J gene TRBJ2-7, with D uncertain. CDR3 length: 12 residues. Germline values: CDR1 LGHNA, CDR2 YSLEER. The V end lost 1 base, the J end lost 4 bases, and 5 bases lay between the germline ends. CDR3 sequence reads: CASSQGSYEQYF. The CDR3 nucleotides are TGCGCCAGCAGCCAAGGGTCTTACGAGCAGTACTTC.